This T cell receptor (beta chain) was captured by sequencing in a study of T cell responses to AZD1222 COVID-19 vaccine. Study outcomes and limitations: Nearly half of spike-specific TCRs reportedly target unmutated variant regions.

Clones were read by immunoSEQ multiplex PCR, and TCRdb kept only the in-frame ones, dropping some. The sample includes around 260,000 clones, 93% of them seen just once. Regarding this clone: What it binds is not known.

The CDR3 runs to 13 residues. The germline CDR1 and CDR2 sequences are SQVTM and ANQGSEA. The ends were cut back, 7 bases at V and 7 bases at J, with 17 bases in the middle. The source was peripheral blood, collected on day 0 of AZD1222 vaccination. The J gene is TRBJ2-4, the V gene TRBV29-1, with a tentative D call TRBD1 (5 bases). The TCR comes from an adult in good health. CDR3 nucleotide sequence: TGCAGCGCCCGGCAGGGTTCGGAGAACATTCAGTACTTC. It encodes CSARQGSENIQYF.